Each of the 10 T cell receptor beta chains below was sequenced from the same sample in a study of cytomegalovirus exposure and HLA in healthy donors (dated by TCRdb to about 2017). Library prep was done by the immunoSEQ multiplex PCR assay. For the multiplex PCR, a mixture combining 60 forward primers for TCR Vbeta segments and 13 reverse primers for TCR Jbeta segments was used. TCRdb stores this immuneACCESS table with in-frame sequences only. Part of the clones is absent; in the studies checked, under half of the shortfall reflects unresolved V genes, and no reason is known for the rest. The sample table lists tens of thousands of clones, 74% of them with a count of one. The ten most abundant clones make up 6.3% of the sample. The sequencing input was PBMCs. The source is a man aged 25 to 45 in good health and CMV-seronegative.

This sequence joins TRBV6-5 and TRBJ2-2; 7 positions agree with TRBD1. The germline V gene has CDR1 MNHEY and CDR2 SVGAGI. The junction had 2 bases not matched to a gene; V was cut back by 6 bases and J by 4 bases. CDR3 length: 13 residues. The CDR3 here is CASRSGGTGELFF. The CDR3 nucleotides read TGTGCCAGCAGGTCAGGGGGCACCGGGGAGCTGTTTTTT.

The chain recombines TRBV6-5 with TRBJ2-3, with 7 bases lining up with TRBD1. The CDR3 has 13 residues. V shed 5 bases and J 7 bases; nucleotides not matched to a gene: 6. The germline V gene encodes CDR1 MNHEY and CDR2 SVGAGI. In DNA, the CDR3 is TGTGCCAGCAGTAACGACAGGGCAAATACGCAGTATTTT. Its translation is CASSNDRANTQYF.

V gene TRBV6-1 combines with J gene TRBJ2-3; 11 nucleotides line up with TRBD2. V lost 2 bases and J lost 3; bases outside the gene matches: 4. CDR3 length: 16 residues. The germline CDR1 and CDR2 sequences are MNHNS and SASEGT. CDR3 nucleotides: TGTGCCAGCAGTGAACGAATAGCGGGAGGGACAGATACGCAGTATTTT. It codes for CASSERIAGGTDTQYF.

The chain employs TRBV18 and TRBJ2-7; the match to TRBD1 covers 8 bases. With V trimmed by 5 bases and J by 3 bases, 6 bases remained unmatched. Germline V gives CDR1 KGHSH, CDR2 LQKENI. CDR3 length: 14 residues. The CDR3 here is CASSGGTGVYEQYF. The CDR3 DNA sequence: TGTGCCAGCTCAGGCGGGACAGGAGTCTACGAGCAGTACTTC.

V is TRBV5-5 and J is TRBJ2-1, with D maybe TRBD2 (7 bases). Germline V CDR1 and CDR2: SGHKS, YYEKEE (reference sequence). V dropped 4 bases and J dropped 0 bases, with 11 bases sitting between them. This CDR3 is built from 15 residues. The CDR3 region has the DNA TGTGCCAGCAGCGGGGGGGCTTACTCCTACAATGAGCAGTTCTTC. Amino acids: CASSGGAYSYNEQFF. Full variable domain (missing parts from reference TRBV5-5 and TRBJ2-1): DAGVTQSPTHLIKTRGQQVTLRCSPISGHKSVSWYQQVLGQGPQFIFQYYEKEERGRGNFPDRFSARQFPNYSSELNVNALLLGDSALYLCASSGGAYSYNEQFFGPGTRLTVL.

The chain links TRBV5-4 to TRBJ1-6; D is possibly TRBD1 (5 bases). The V end lost 0 bases, the J end lost 8 bases, and 15 bases lay between the germline ends. Germline assignment: CDR1 SGHNT and CDR2 YYREEE (reference sequence). The CDR3 sequence is 16 residues long. CDR3 bases: TGTGCCAGCAGCTTGGCTCGGGGGGGGGTTTATTCACCCCTCCACTTT. It is translated as CASSLARGGVYSPLHF.

V and J are TRBV2 and TRBJ2-3, with TRBD2 matching 15 bases. The J segment lost 6 bases and the V segment lost 7 bases, leaving 5 bases of the junction unmatched. Per the germline V gene, CDR1 is SNHLY and CDR2 is FYNNEI. This CDR3 region has 15 residues. The CDR3 nucleotides are TGTGCCAGCAAAGGACTAGCGGGAGGGTCGGATACGCAGTATTTT. This encodes CASKGLAGGSDTQYF.

The chain employs TRBV28 and TRBJ2-7; D gene ambiguous. Germline V gives CDR1 MDHEN, CDR2 SYDVKM. V gave up 6 bases and J gave up 2 bases, with 8 bases separating them. CDR3 length equals 12 residues. This CDR3 is CASSPDTYEQYF. CDR3 coding DNA: TGTGCCAGCAGCCCCGACACCTACGAGCAGTACTTC.

This clone was observed a single time. The V and J genes are TRBV13 and TRBJ2-2, with TRBD2 matching 13 bases. After removal of 4 bases from V and 0 bases from J, the junction contained 2 bases not matched to a gene. CDR3 size: 17 residues. Germline lookup yields CDR1 PRHDT and CDR2 FYEKMQ (reference sequence). DNA of the CDR3: TGTGCCAGCAGCTGGGGGACTAGCGGGACGAACACCGGGGAGCTGTTTTTT. This translates into CASSWGTSGTNTGELFF.

The rearrangement joins TRBV28 to TRBJ1-1; tentative D call: TRBD1 (6 bases). This CDR3 has 12 amino acids. V shed 5 bases and J shed 9 bases, with 13 bases lying between them. CDR1 and CDR2 from the germline V gene are MDHEN and SYDVKM. CDR3 coding DNA: TGTGCCAGCAGTCCAGGGGTCCGACAAGCTTTCTTT. Translated, it gives CASSPGVRQAFF.